Listed below are T cell receptor beta chains from one sample, sequenced in a study of shared clonotypes between healthy human individuals. TCRdb's copy holds only in-frame clones and misses some; the assay was immunoSEQ multiplex PCR. Of 2 million to 2.5 million clones in the sample, 95% were seen once. Material: naive CD4+ T cells sorted from blood. The receptors come from a man between 18 and 35 years old in good health. Each CDR3 is given with its conserved first and last residue. The D gene is left open where the match is weak. Not all rows give a size; the values are once, few, many and, for expanded clones, a class.

clone size,V gene,J gene,D gene,CDR3 protein,CDR3 DNA
once,TRBV5-1,TRBJ2-1,TRBD2,CASSLGSSGERYNEQFF,TGCGCCAGCAGCTTGGGTAGTAGCGGGGAGCGATACAATGAGCAGTTCTTC
few,TRBV30,TRBJ1-3,.,CAWGSGNTIYF,TGTGCCTGGGGCTCTGGAAACACCATATATTTT
.,TRBV21-1,TRBJ2-2,.,CASSSWSGGRATNTGELFF,TGTGCCAGCAGCTCGTGGAGCGGTGGGCGAGCGACGAACACCGGGGAGCTGTTTTTT
.,TRBV5-4,TRBJ1-6,.,CASSQKWTVRDNSPLHF,TGTGCCAGCAGCCAAAAGTGGACGGTTCGGGATAATTCACCCCTCCACTTT
.,TRBV28,TRBJ1-2,.,CASSPPGRENYGYTF,TGTGCCAGCAGTCCTCCCGGGAGGGAGAACTATGGCTACACCTTC
.,TRBV5-1,TRBJ2-3,TRBD1,CASSLQGARQADTQYF,TGCGCCAGCAGCTTGCAGGGGGCAAGGCAGGCAGATACGCAGTATTTT
.,TRBV5-1,TRBJ1-6,.,CASRSGTQDSNSPLHF,TGCGCCAGCAGGTCCGGGACACAGGACAGTAATTCACCCCTCCACTTT
once,TRBV28,TRBJ1-1,TRBD1,CASTLGGGRTEAFF,TGTGCCAGCACCTTAGGGGGCGGAAGGACTGAAGCTTTCTTT
.,TRBV25-1,TRBJ2-1,.,CASSEYWRPLYNEQFF,TGTGCCAGCAGTGAATACTGGCGGCCCTTGTACAATGAGCAGTTCTTC
.,TRBV6-1,TRBJ1-1,.,CASSELGTGMNTEAFF,TGTGCCAGCAGTGAACTCGGGACGGGAATGAACACTGAAGCTTTCTTT
.,TRBV7-3,TRBJ1-6,.,CASSVTGIGALHF,TGTGCCAGCAGCGTCACAGGGATCGGGGCCCTCCACTTT
.,TRBV7-2,TRBJ1-4,.,CASSPRGEKLFF,TGTGCCAGCAGCCCCAGGGGTGAAAAACTGTTTTTT
.,TRBV6-1,TRBJ2-4,TRBD2,CASTTDTGLYIQYF,TGTGCCAGTACCACGGACACGGGACTATACATTCAGTACTTC
.,TRBV4-3,TRBJ2-7,TRBD1,CASSRQLGQEYEQYF,TGCGCCAGCAGCCGCCAACTAGGACAGGAGTACGAGCAGTACTTC
.,TRBV5-6,TRBJ2-7,.,CASSLEGSYYEQYF,TGTGCCAGCAGCTTGGAAGGGTCCTACTACGAGCAGTACTTC
.,TRBV4-1,TRBJ2-4,TRBD2,CASSQTGLAGRNIQYF,TGCGCCAGCAGCCAAACGGGACTAGCCGGGAGAAACATTCAGTACTTC
.,TRBV7-2,TRBJ2-2,.,CASSLAVWGGTGELFF,TGTGCCAGCAGCTTAGCAGTTTGGGGCGGGACCGGGGAGCTGTTTTTT
.,TRBV7-2,TRBJ2-5,TRBD2,CASSLSGRRETQYF,TGTGCCAGCAGCCTTAGCGGGAGGAGAGAGACCCAGTACTTC
few,TRBV5-1,TRBJ2-7,.,CASNRGQGSYEQYF,TGCGCCAGCAACCGTGGGCAGGGCAGTTACGAGCAGTACTTC
.,TRBV6-1,TRBJ1-2,TRBD1,CASSEGTGGAGYGYTF,TGTGCCAGCAGTGAAGGGACAGGGGGCGCCGGCTATGGCTACACCTTC
.,TRBV11-2,TRBJ2-5,.,CASSHRKGNAKETQYF,TGTGCCAGCAGCCATAGGAAGGGAAATGCTAAGGAGACCCAGTACTTC
.,TRBV2,TRBJ2-5,.,CASRDARTETQYF,TGTGCCAGCAGGGACGCGAGGACCGAGACCCAGTACTTC
few,TRBV13,TRBJ1-3,.,CASSLGGRGSGNTIYF,TGTGCCAGCAGCTTAGGGGGCAGGGGTTCAGGAAACACCATATATTTT